This T cell receptor (beta chain) is drawn from a study of identical twins. Study conclusions and caveats: Twin-shared out-of-frame alpha sequences showed excess low generation probability.

TCRdb reanalysed the 5' RACE reads using MiXCR and keeps one entry per CDR3 protein. This table holds under 350,000 distinct CDR3 sequences, roughly 10% found once. This clonotype was detected ten times or more. Its antigen remains unidentified. Germline V gene sequence: CDR1 MNHEY, CDR2 SVGAGI. CDR3 length equals 17 residues. Trimming stripped 0 bases from V and 0 bases from J, with 12 bases between. The sample also formed part of further work on yellow fever vaccine responses in identical twins.

The chain recombines TRBV6-5 with TRBJ2-4; D is uncertain. The receptor comes from a woman in her late teens or twenties in good health. What was sequenced was CD8+ T cells sorted from blood. The CDR3 region is CASSYSMYSLAKNIQYF. CDR3 bases: TGTGCCAGCAGTTACTCGATGTATTCATTAGCCAAAAACATTCAGTACTTC.